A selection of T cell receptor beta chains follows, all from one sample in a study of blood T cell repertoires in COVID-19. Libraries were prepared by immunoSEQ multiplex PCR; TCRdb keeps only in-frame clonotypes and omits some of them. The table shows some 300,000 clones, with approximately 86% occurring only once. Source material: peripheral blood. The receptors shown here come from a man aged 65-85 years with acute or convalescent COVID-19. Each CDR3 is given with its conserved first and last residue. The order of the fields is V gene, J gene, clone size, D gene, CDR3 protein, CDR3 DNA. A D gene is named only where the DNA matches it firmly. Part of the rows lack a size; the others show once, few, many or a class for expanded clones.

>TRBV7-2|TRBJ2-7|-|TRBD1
CASSRDRVYEQYF
TGTGCCAGCAGCCGGGACAGGGTGTACGAGCAGTACTTC
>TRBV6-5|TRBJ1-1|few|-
CASSYTDRNTEAFF
TGTGCCAGCAGTTACACGGACAGGAACACTGAAGCTTTCTTT
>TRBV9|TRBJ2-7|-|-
CASSVDLGSYEQYF
TGTGCCAGCAGCGTAGATCTAGGCTCCTACGAGCAGTACTTC
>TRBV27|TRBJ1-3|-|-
CASRPIPNRRGGNTIYF
TGTGCCAGCAGACCCATCCCAAACAGGAGGGGTGGAAACACCATATATTTT
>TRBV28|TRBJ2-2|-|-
CASSILSPTGELFF
TGTGCCAGCAGTATCCTCTCCCCGACCGGGGAGCTGTTTTTT
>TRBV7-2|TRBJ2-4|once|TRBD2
CASSSSGTNIQYF
TGTGCCAGCAGTTCTAGCGGGACTAACATTCAGTACTTC
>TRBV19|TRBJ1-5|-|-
CASSSGAWGNQPQHF
TGTGCCAGTAGTAGCGGGGCTTGGGGAAATCAGCCCCAGCATTTT
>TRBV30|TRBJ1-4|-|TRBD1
CAWGDYRGQKLFF
TGTGCCTGGGGAGATTACAGGGGTCAAAAACTGTTTTTT
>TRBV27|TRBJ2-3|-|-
CASSPGAGESTDTQYF
TGTGCCAGTTCCCCGGGGGCGGGGGAAAGCACAGATACGCAGTATTTT
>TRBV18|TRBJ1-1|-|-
CASSTARDTEAFF
TGTGCCAGCTCAACGGCGAGGGACACTGAAGCTTTCTTT
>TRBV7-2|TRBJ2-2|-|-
CASSLVSRITGELFF
TGTGCCAGCAGCTTAGTCTCCAGAATCACCGGGGAGCTGTTTTTT
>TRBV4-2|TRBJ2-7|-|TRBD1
CASSQDGQGQWDEQYF
TGTGCCAGCAGCCAAGACGGACAGGGGCAGTGGGACGAGCAGTACTTC
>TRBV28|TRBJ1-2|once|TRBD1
CASREGQVLRYGYTF
TGTGCCAGCAGAGAAGGACAGGTTTTACGCTATGGCTACACCTTC
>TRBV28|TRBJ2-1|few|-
CASSSGGVENEQFF
TGTGCCAGCAGTTCGGGGGGCGTAGAAAATGAGCAGTTCTTC
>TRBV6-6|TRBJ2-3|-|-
CASSPFGASTDTQYF
TGTGCCAGCAGCCCCTTTGGGGCTAGCACAGATACGCAGTATTTT
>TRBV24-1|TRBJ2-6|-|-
CATSDGSTSGANVLTF
TGTGCCACCAGTGATGGCTCAACCTCTGGGGCCAACGTCCTGACTTTC
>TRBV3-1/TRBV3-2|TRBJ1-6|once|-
CASSSHQASSYNSPLHF
TGTGCCAGCAGCTCCCACCAGGCAAGCTCCTATAATTCACCCCTCCACTTT
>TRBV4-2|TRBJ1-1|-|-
CASSQGTRGDTEAFF
TGTGCCAGCAGCCAAGGCACCCGGGGGGACACTGAAGCTTTCTTT
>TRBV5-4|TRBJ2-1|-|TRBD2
CASSSWTSGGGIGEQFF
TGTGCCAGCAGCTCTTGGACTAGCGGGGGGGGTATTGGTGAGCAGTTCTTC
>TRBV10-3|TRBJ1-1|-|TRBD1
CAIRKTGENTEAFF
TGTGCCATCAGGAAAACAGGGGAGAACACTGAAGCTTTCTTT
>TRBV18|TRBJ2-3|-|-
CASSPGQSTDTQYF
TGTGCCAGCTCACCCGGACAGAGCACAGATACGCAGTATTTT
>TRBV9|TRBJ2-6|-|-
CASSPFEVGANVLTF
TGTGCCAGCAGCCCTTTCGAGGTCGGGGCCAACGTCCTGACTTTC
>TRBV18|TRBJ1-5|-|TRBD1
CASSARDRGRGNQPQHF
TGTGCCAGCTCAGCTAGGGACAGGGGGCGGGGCAATCAGCCCCAGCATTTT
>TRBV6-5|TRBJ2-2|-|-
CASSRTLNTGELFF
TGTGCCAGCAGCAGGACACTGAACACCGGGGAGCTGTTTTTT
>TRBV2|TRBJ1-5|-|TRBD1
CASSEINRGADQPQHF
TGTGCCAGCAGTGAAATTAACAGGGGAGCCGATCAGCCCCAGCATTTT
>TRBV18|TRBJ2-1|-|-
CASSQRTVIVGHEQFF
TGTGCCAGCTCACAACGGACAGTAATTGTTGGTCATGAGCAGTTCTTC
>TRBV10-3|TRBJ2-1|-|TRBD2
CAISESGTREFEWQFF
TGTGCCATCAGTGAGTCCGGGACTAGGGAGTTTGAATGGCAGTTCTTC
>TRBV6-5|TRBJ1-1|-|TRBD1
CASSIQGQGTEAFF
TGTGCCAGCAGTATACAGGGGCAGGGAACTGAAGCTTTCTTT
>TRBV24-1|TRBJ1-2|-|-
CATSDPYRPYGYTF
TGTGCCACCAGTGACCCGTACAGGCCCTATGGCTACACCTTC
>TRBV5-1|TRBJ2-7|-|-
CASSLQEPYEQYF
TGCGCCAGCAGCTTGCAGGAACCCTACGAGCAGTACTTC
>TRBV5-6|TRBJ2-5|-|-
CASSLDRASFETQYF
TGTGCCAGCAGCTTGGATCGGGCTAGCTTTGAGACCCAGTACTTC
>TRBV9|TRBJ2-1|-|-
CASSVEAAPYNEQFF
TGTGCCAGCAGCGTAGAAGCGGCCCCCTACAATGAGCAGTTCTTC
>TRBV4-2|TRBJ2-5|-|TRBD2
CASSQLTSGMIETQYF
TGTGCCAGCAGCCAATTGACTAGCGGGATGATCGAGACCCAGTACTTC
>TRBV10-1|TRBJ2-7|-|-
CASSETRTSGGVYF
TGCGCCAGCAGTGAAACCAGGACTAGTGGGGGCGTTTACTTC
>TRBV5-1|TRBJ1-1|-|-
CASSSGGPTEAFF
TGCGCCAGCAGCTCGGGGGGTCCAACTGAAGCTTTCTTT
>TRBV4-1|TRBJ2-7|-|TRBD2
CASSQVILAGAEEQYF
TGCGCCAGCAGCCAAGTCATACTAGCGGGGGCGGAAGAGCAGTACTTC
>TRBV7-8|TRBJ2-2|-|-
CASSLFGGLSTGELFF
TGTGCCAGCAGCTTATTCGGGGGGCTTAGCACCGGGGAGCTGTTTTTT
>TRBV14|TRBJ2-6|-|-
CASSQPGLSGANVLTF
TGTGCCAGCAGCCAACCTGGCCTCTCTGGGGCCAACGTCCTGACTTTC
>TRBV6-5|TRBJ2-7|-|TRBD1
CASSRQGSYEQYF
TGTGCCAGCAGTAGACAGGGGTCCTACGAGCAGTACTTC
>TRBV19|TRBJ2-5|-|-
CASIGGDQETQYF
TGTGCCAGTATTGGAGGGGACCAAGAGACCCAGTACTTC
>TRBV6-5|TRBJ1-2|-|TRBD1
CASSYSGTGGNYGYTF
TGTGCCAGCAGTTACTCTGGGACAGGGGGCAACTATGGCTACACCTTC
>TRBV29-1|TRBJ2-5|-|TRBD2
CSVAQNSGGETQYF
TGCAGCGTCGCACAAAATAGCGGGGGTGAGACCCAGTACTTC
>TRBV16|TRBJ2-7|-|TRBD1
CASSQSRTGDEQYF
TGTGCCAGCAGCCAATCTAGGACAGGGGACGAGCAGTACTTC
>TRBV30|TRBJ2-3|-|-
CAWSPGTRIFTDTQYF
TGTGCCTGGAGCCCCGGGACAAGGATTTTCACGGATACGCAGTATTTT
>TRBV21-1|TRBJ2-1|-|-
CASSKASGRFF
TGTGCCAGCAGCAAGGCTAGCGGGAGGTTCTTC
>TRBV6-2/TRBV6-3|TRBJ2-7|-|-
CASSWGLAGYEQYF
TGTGCCAGCAGTTGGGGACTGGCGGGCTACGAGCAGTACTTC
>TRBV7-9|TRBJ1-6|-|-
CASSLWVGQGRSPLHF
TGTGCCAGCAGCTTATGGGTTGGGCAGGGAAGGTCACCCCTCCACTTT